This note documents a single T cell receptor beta chain sequence. The read is 3 residues too short to cover the CDR3 end, so that end is filled in from the germline J gene. The sample belongs to a study of T cells in women clearing cervical HPV infection. Cervical HPV DNA detected by MY09/MY11 PCR, typed by dot-blot. CDR3 length: 18 residues. Germline CDR1 LNHDA, CDR2 SQIVND (reference sequence). Clones were read by immunoSEQ multiplex PCR, and TCRdb kept only the in-frame ones, dropping some. Across tens of thousands of clones, the top ten clones capture roughly 1.6% of the sample. The sample comprised blood buffy coat. V is TRBV19 and J is TRBJ1-2; TRBD1 matches at 9 bases. The TCR was taken from a woman between 18 and 70 years old with a cervical HPV16 infection that either progressed to CIN3+ or cleared (not recorded which). The CDR3 here is CASSRRGQGGSSYNDYTF. CDR3 DNA (partial): TGTGCCAGTAGTAGGAGGGGACAGGGAGGGAGCTCCTACAATGAC.